Presented here are 15 T cell receptor beta chains from one specimen sequenced in a study of T cell changes during pregnancy in multiple sclerosis. Repertoires were generated with immunoSEQ multiplex PCR, while TCRdb's copy carries only in-frame clones and drops some. The data contain 65,000 to 80,000 clones, roughly 93% of them singletons. The sequencing used peripheral blood, collected in the second trimester of pregnancy. Receptor source: a female donor with multiple sclerosis, enrolled in a pregnancy study.

This clone was seen a single time. The chain combines TRBV4-2 with TRBJ2-1, with D tentatively TRBD2 (6 bases). The germline gives CDR1 LGHNA, CDR2 YNFKEQ. V gave up 6 bases and J gave up 2 bases, with 14 bases separating them. This CDR3 is 15 amino acids long. The CDR3 DNA is TGTGCCAGCAGACGTAACAGCGGGCCCTACAATGAGCAGTTCTTC. It yields the protein CASRRNSGPYNEQFF.

The rearrangement joins TRBV2 to TRBJ2-7; 7 bases align to TRBD1. The J segment lost 0 bases and the V segment lost 3 bases, leaving 5 bases of the junction unmatched. This CDR3 comprises 15 residues. Germline V gene lookup returns CDR1 SNHLY and CDR2 FYNNEI. This CDR3 is CASSDGQASSYEQYF. The CDR3 nucleotides are TGTGCCAGCAGTGACGGACAGGCGAGCTCCTACGAGCAGTACTTC.

The chain combines TRBV9 with TRBJ1-2; weak D call: TRBD1 (6 bases). V was trimmed by 4 bases and J by 6 bases, leaving 13 bases between them. Germline CDR1 and CDR2: SGDLS and YYNGEE. CDR3 size: 13 residues. CDR3 protein: CASSLPGDHGYTF. CDR3 bases: TGTGCCAGCAGCTTACCAGGGGACCATGGCTACACCTTC.

This chain uses TRBV6-1 with TRBJ2-5; 7 bases are shared with TRBD2. With V trimmed by 6 bases and J by 5 bases, 12 bases remained unmatched. Germline CDR1 MNHNS, CDR2 SASEGT. The CDR3 runs 15 residues. The CDR3 sequence is CASRASGAGLETQYF. CDR3 bases: TGTGCCAGCAGGGCGAGCGGGGCCGGGTTGGAGACCCAGTACTTC.

V gene TRBV25-1 combines with J gene TRBJ2-2; a possible D gene is TRBD2 (5 bases). Trimming removed 2 bases from V and 2 bases from J, with 12 bases in between. Germline CDR1 MGHDK, CDR2 SYGVNS. CDR3 length: 16 residues. The CDR3 nucleotides read TGTGCCAGCAGTGAAGACGCTAGCATAAACACCGGGGAGCTGTTTTTT. Translating gives CASSEDASINTGELFF.

V is TRBV5-1 and J is TRBJ2-5; D remains ambiguous. The CDR3 has 11 amino acids. V was shortened by 4 bases and J by 4 bases, with 5 bases between the two germline ends. The germline V gene has CDR1 SGHRS and CDR2 YFSETQ. In nucleotides, the CDR3 is TGCGCCAGCAGCAACACAGAGACCCAGTACTTC. Encoded protein: CASSNTETQYF.

The V call is TRBV19, the J call TRBJ1-2; 7 nucleotides agree with TRBD1. Losses at the gene ends were 6 bases for V and 0 bases for J; bases not matched to a gene: 16. CDR1 LNHDA and CDR2 SQIVND come from the germline V gene (reference sequence). The CDR3 totals 18 residues. The CDR3 DNA reads as TGTGCCAGTAGGAATTTGGGGACAGCCCAAACTTCTAACTATGGCTACACCTTC. It translates to CASRNLGTAQTSNYGYTF.

The CDR3 sequence: CASSPWDRGKNSPLHF. CDR3 DNA sequence: TGTGCCAGCTCACCGTGGGACAGGGGGAAAAATTCACCCCTCCACTTT. The chain employs TRBV18 and TRBJ1-6, with 11 bases that match TRBD1. The CDR3 is 16 amino acids. The trim removed 3 bases at V and 7 bases at J, leaving 5 bases unmatched. The V gene's germline CDR1 is KGHSH and CDR2 LQKENI.

On this clone itself: The junction departs from germline at one end; a sequencing error may be responsible. The chain combines TRBV7-7 with TRBJ2-1, with 10 bases fitting TRBD1. Germline values: CDR1 SSHAT, CDR2 FNYEAQ (reference sequence). This CDR3 spans 17 amino acids. In DNA form, the CDR3 reads TGTGCTAGCAGCCCCGGGACAGGGGTGGTGGAAAACAATGAGCAGTTCTTC. Translated, it gives CASSPGTGVVENNEQFF.

The gene calls are TRBV21-1 and TRBJ1-3; the table calls TRBD1, which could not be checked here. TRBV21-1 counts as a pseudogene. CDR3 length: 15 residues. CDR3 bases: TGTGCCAGCAGCGCGCGAGGGGGCTCTGGAAACACCATATATTTT. Translation: CASSARGGSGNTIYF.

The chain employs TRBV2 and TRBJ2-3; the match to TRBD2 covers 10 bases. This CDR3 comprises 14 residues. Per the germline V gene, CDR1 is SNHLY and CDR2 is FYNNEI. With V trimmed by 5 bases and J by 4 bases, 3 bases remained unmatched. The chain's CDR3 is CASSRLAGADTQYF. CDR3 nucleotides: TGTGCCAGCAGTAGACTAGCGGGCGCAGATACGCAGTATTTT.

The chain links TRBV21-1 to TRBJ1-1; the table gives TRBD1 as D, unverified against the DNA. TRBV21-1 corresponds to a pseudogene. The CDR3 consists of 14 residues. The CDR3 DNA follows: TGTGCCAGCAGCCGGGACAGGGGAAACACTGAAGCTTTCTTT. Protein sequence: CASSRDRGNTEAFF.

This clone was seen only once. This chain connects TRBV7-8 to TRBJ2-5; 13 nucleotides align to TRBD2. CDR1 and CDR2 from the germline V gene are SGHVS and FQNEAQ. The V and J ends lost 1 base and 3 bases, in that order; junction bases with no gene match: 5. The CDR3 is 17 residues long. The CDR3 bases are TGTGCCAGCAGCTTAGTGTGGACTAGCGGGGGAAAAGAGACCCAGTACTTC. Translated: CASSLVWTSGGKETQYF.

V usage is TRBV4-1 and J usage is TRBJ1-6, with 7 nucleotides matching TRBD1. Germline values: CDR1 MGHRA, CDR2 YSYEKL. The V gene end was trimmed by 1 base and the J gene end by 9 bases; junction bases not matched to a gene: 6. The CDR3 totals 15 residues. The CDR3 here is CASSQGQGKGSPLHF. CDR3 nucleotides: TGCGCCAGCAGCCAAGGACAGGGAAAAGGTTCACCCCTCCACTTT.

In its sample, this clone was seen once. V usage is TRBV2 and J usage is TRBJ2-1, with D possibly matching TRBD1 (6 bases). Germline lookup yields CDR1 SNHLY and CDR2 FYNNEI. The V end was cut by 10 bases, the J end by 0 bases, with 19 bases between. This CDR3 spans 16 amino acids. The CDR3: CATSSGIQGSYNEQFF. CDR3 nucleotide sequence: TGTGCCACCTCCAGTGGGATACAGGGCTCCTACAATGAGCAGTTCTTC.